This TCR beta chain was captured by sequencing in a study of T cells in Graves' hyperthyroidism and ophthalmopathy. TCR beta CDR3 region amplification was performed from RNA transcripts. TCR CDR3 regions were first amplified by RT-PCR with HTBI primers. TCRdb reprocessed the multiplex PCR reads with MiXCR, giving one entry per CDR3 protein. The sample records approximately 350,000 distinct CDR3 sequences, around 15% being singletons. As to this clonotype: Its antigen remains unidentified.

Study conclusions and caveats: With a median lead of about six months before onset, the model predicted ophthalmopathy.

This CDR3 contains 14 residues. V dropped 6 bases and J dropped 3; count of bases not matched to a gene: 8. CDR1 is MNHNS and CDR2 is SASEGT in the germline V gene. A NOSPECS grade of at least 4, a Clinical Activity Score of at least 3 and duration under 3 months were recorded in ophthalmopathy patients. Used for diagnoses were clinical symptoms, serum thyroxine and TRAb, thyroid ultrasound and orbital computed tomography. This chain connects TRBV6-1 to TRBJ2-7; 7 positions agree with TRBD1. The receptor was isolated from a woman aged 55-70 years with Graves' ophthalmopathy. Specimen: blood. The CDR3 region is CASRRGQGVYEQYF. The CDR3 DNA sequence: TGTGCCAGCAGACGTGGTCAGGGGGTCTACGAGCAGTACTTC.